The T cell receptor beta chain described here comes from a study of spatial heterogeneity in lung cancer. Study information: Fewer alpha-chain than beta-chain sequences were consistently detected. Raw reads showed each unique TCR and UMI combination turning up more than ten times on average.

The sample holds a few counts of this clonotype. Its antigen is not known. TCRdb processed the 5' RACE reads anew with MiXCR; each CDR3 protein has one entry. The sample includes tens of thousands of distinct CDR3 sequences, about an eighth of them seen just once. Time point indicated: sample taken at primary tumor resection. The input material, whole RNA from tumor, nontumor lung or frozen PBMC, was sequenced unsorted. Overall study findings and caveats: In blood, ubiquitous expanded tumor TCRs appeared more at resection than follow-up.

Sequenced material: PBMCs, taken at surgery. The origin of this receptor is a male donor with early-stage non-small cell lung cancer.

The CDR3 nucleotides read TGCGCCAGCAGCTTGGGACGGCTCTCCTACGAGCAGTACTTC. Its protein product is CASSLGRLSYEQYF. V usage is TRBV5-1 and J usage is TRBJ2-7; D is unclear. V lost 0 bases to trimming and J lost 0 bases, with 7 bases between them. Germline V gene sequence: CDR1 SGHRS, CDR2 YFSETQ. This CDR3 region has 14 residues.